This is a list of T cell receptor beta chains from one sample in a study of cytomegalovirus exposure and HLA in healthy donors. Sequencing was performed with immunoSEQ multiplex PCR; in TCRdb, only in-frame clones are kept and a portion is missing. This sample has approximately 120,000 clones, with 81% found just once. Sequenced sample: PBMCs. These receptors were taken from a woman aged 25 to 45 in good health and CMV-seronegative. The CDR3 runs from the conserved cysteine through the conserved F or W. Each record gives: V gene, J gene, clone size, D gene, CDR3 protein, CDR3 DNA. D genes are given only for firm matches. The size of a clone is reported for some rows only, either as once, few or many, or as a class for expanded clones.

V gene: TRBV7-9
J gene: TRBJ2-7
clone size: -
D gene: TRBD2
CDR3 protein: CASSLGGGSVYEQYF
CDR3 DNA: TGTGCCAGCAGCTTAGGAGGCGGGAGCGTCTACGAGCAGTACTTC

V gene: TRBV18
J gene: TRBJ2-5
clone size: -
D gene: -
CDR3 protein: CASSDTTETQYF
CDR3 DNA: TGTGCCAGCTCGGACACTACAGAGACCCAGTACTTC

V gene: TRBV28
J gene: TRBJ1-5
clone size: -
D gene: -
CDR3 protein: CASSSDRKVQPQHF
CDR3 DNA: TGTGCCAGCAGTTCCGACAGGAAAGTTCAGCCCCAGCATTTT

V gene: TRBV2
J gene: TRBJ2-2
clone size: few
D gene: TRBD2
CDR3 protein: CAIKNGGSPTGELFF
CDR3 DNA: TGTGCCATCAAAAACGGGGGGTCCCCCACCGGGGAGCTGTTTTTT

V gene: TRBV10-2
J gene: TRBJ2-3
clone size: once
D gene: -
CDR3 protein: CASSSGFNTDTQYF
CDR3 DNA: TGCGCCAGCAGTAGCGGGTTTAACACAGATACGCAGTATTTT

V gene: TRBV10-1
J gene: TRBJ2-7
clone size: -
D gene: TRBD1
CDR3 protein: CASSDDRTGKYEQYF
CDR3 DNA: TGCGCCAGCAGCGATGATCGGACAGGAAAATACGAGCAGTACTTC

V gene: TRBV5-6
J gene: TRBJ2-3
clone size: once
D gene: -
CDR3 protein: CASSLVLAGNTQYF
CDR3 DNA: TGTGCCAGCAGCTTGGTACTAGCCGGGAATACGCAGTATTTT

V gene: TRBV2
J gene: TRBJ2-1
clone size: -
D gene: -
CDR3 protein: CASSLTRSPYNEQFF
CDR3 DNA: TGTGCCAGCAGTCTCACTAGGTCTCCCTACAATGAGCAGTTCTTC

V gene: TRBV18
J gene: TRBJ1-3
clone size: once
D gene: -
CDR3 protein: CASSPVGQLSGNTIYF
CDR3 DNA: TGTGCCAGCTCACCAGTGGGCCAACTCTCTGGAAACACCATATATTTT

V gene: TRBV6-1
J gene: TRBJ2-1
clone size: -
D gene: TRBD1
CDR3 protein: CASSELQGGYNEQFF
CDR3 DNA: TGTGCCAGCAGTGAATTACAGGGGGGCTACAATGAGCAGTTCTTC

V gene: TRBV29-1
J gene: TRBJ1-2
clone size: -
D gene: TRBD1
CDR3 protein: CSVGGQSYGYTF
CDR3 DNA: TGCAGCGTCGGGGGACAGTCGTATGGCTACACCTTC

V gene: TRBV29-1
J gene: TRBJ2-2
clone size: -
D gene: TRBD1
CDR3 protein: CSVTGGANTGELFF
CDR3 DNA: TGCAGCGTGACAGGGGGCGCGAACACCGGGGAGCTGTTTTTT

V gene: TRBV19
J gene: TRBJ2-1
clone size: -
D gene: TRBD1
CDR3 protein: CASSRDRQYNEQFF
CDR3 DNA: TGTGCCAGTTCGCGGGACAGGCAGTACAATGAGCAGTTCTTC

V gene: TRBV30
J gene: TRBJ1-1
clone size: -
D gene: -
CDR3 protein: CAWSVSGSTEAFF
CDR3 DNA: TGTGCCTGGAGTGTCTCTGGGAGCACTGAAGCTTTCTTT

V gene: TRBV28
J gene: TRBJ2-7
clone size: -
D gene: TRBD1
CDR3 protein: CASSSVTTGTAYEQYF
CDR3 DNA: TGTGCCAGCAGTTCGGTGACGACAGGGACGGCCTACGAGCAGTACTTC

V gene: TRBV6-1
J gene: TRBJ1-5
clone size: few
D gene: -
CDR3 protein: CASSEARAAGQPQHF
CDR3 DNA: TGTGCCAGCAGTGAAGCGCGAGCGGCCGGGCAGCCCCAGCATTTT

V gene: TRBV27
J gene: TRBJ2-7
clone size: once
D gene: TRBD2
CDR3 protein: CASSLWGGSEQYF
CDR3 DNA: TGTGCCAGCAGTTTATGGGGGGGGTCCGAGCAGTACTTC

V gene: TRBV7-9
J gene: TRBJ1-1
clone size: -
D gene: -
CDR3 protein: CSSSRNRNWQDVEAFF
CDR3 DNA: TGTTCCAGCAGCCGAAATAGGAACTGGCAGGATGTTGAAGCTTTCTTT

V gene: TRBV16
J gene: TRBJ2-7
clone size: once
D gene: -
CDR3 protein: CASSPRVGDEQYF
CDR3 DNA: TGTGCCAGCAGCCCCAGAGTGGGAGACGAGCAGTACTTC

V gene: TRBV20-1
J gene: TRBJ2-5
clone size: few
D gene: -
CDR3 protein: CSASEQETQYF
CDR3 DNA: TGCAGTGCTAGCGAGCAAGAGACCCAGTACTTC

V gene: TRBV7-9
J gene: TRBJ1-4
clone size: few
D gene: TRBD1
CDR3 protein: CASSLGGTVEKLFF
CDR3 DNA: TGTGCCAGCAGCTTAGGGGGGACAGTTGAAAAACTGTTTTTT

V gene: TRBV4-2
J gene: TRBJ2-7
clone size: -
D gene: TRBD2
CDR3 protein: CASSQEAASGGSYEQYF
CDR3 DNA: TGTGCCAGCAGCCAAGAAGCGGCTAGCGGGGGATCCTACGAGCAGTACTTC

V gene: TRBV7-8
J gene: TRBJ2-1
clone size: once
D gene: TRBD2
CDR3 protein: CASRFTSGSGFGEQFF
CDR3 DNA: TGTGCCAGCAGGTTTACGAGCGGGAGTGGGTTTGGTGAGCAGTTCTTC

V gene: TRBV7-9
J gene: TRBJ1-1
clone size: -
D gene: TRBD1
CDR3 protein: CASSSDRWEAFF
CDR3 DNA: TGTGCCAGCAGCTCGGACAGGTGGGAAGCTTTCTTT

V gene: TRBV27
J gene: TRBJ2-1
clone size: few
D gene: -
CDR3 protein: CASSYNFPSNEQFF
CDR3 DNA: TGTGCCAGCAGTTATAACTTCCCTTCCAATGAGCAGTTCTTC

V gene: TRBV7-3
J gene: TRBJ2-1
clone size: -
D gene: TRBD2
CDR3 protein: CASSPTSGRSNEQFF
CDR3 DNA: TGTGCCAGCAGCCCCACTAGCGGGAGGAGTAATGAGCAGTTCTTC

V gene: TRBV2
J gene: TRBJ2-1
clone size: -
D gene: TRBD2
CDR3 protein: CASPEGGTSGRNEQFF
CDR3 DNA: TGTGCCAGCCCCGAGGGTGGGACTAGCGGGAGGAATGAGCAGTTCTTC

V gene: TRBV7-9
J gene: TRBJ1-2
clone size: -
D gene: TRBD1
CDR3 protein: CASSLMRPDRGHYDGYTF
CDR3 DNA: TGTGCCAGCAGCTTAATGCGGCCCGACAGGGGGCATTACGATGGCTACACCTTC